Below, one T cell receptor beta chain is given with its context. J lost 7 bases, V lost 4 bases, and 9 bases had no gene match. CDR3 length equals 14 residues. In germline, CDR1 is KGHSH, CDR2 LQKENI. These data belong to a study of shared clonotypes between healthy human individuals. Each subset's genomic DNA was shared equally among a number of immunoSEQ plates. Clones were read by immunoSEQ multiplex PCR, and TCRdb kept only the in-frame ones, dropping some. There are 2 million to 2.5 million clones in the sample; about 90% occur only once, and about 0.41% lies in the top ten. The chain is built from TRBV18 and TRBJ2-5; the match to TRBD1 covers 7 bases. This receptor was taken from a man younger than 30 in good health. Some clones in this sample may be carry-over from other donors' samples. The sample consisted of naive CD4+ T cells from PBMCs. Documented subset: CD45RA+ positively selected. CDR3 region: CASSRGQEFGTQYF. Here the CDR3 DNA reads TGTGCCAGCTCACGCGGACAGGAGTTTGGGACCCAGTACTTC.